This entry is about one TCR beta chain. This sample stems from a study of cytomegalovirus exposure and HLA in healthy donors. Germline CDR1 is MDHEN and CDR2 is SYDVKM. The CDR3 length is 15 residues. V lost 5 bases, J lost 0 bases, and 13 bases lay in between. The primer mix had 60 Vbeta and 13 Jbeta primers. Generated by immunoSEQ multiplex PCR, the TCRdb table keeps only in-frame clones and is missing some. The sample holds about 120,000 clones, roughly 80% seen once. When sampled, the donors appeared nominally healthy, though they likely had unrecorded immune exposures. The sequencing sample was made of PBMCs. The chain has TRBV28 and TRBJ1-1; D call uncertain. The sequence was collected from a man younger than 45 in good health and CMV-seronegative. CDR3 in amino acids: CASSPPLEVNTEAFF. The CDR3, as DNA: TGTGCCAGCAGTCCCCCTTTAGAAGTGAACACTGAAGCTTTCTTT. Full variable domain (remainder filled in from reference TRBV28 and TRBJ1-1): DVKVTQSSRYLVKRTGEKVFLECVQDMDHENMFWYRQDPGLGLRLIYFSYDVKMKEKGDIPEGYSVSREKKERFSLILESASTNQTSMYLCASSPPLEVNTEAFFGQGTRLTVV.